The rows below give T cell receptor beta chains drawn from one sample of a study of CD8+ T cells in alopecia areata. Profiling relied on immunoSEQ multiplex PCR, and the TCRdb table lists in-frame clones only, not all of them. The data contain about 180,000 clones, roughly 50% of them singletons. The material was CD8+ T cells sorted from blood, obtained at week 24, from a patient treated with tofacitinib. These receptors came from a human donor with alopecia areata. Both conserved end residues are part of each CDR3. A D gene is named only where the DNA matches it firmly. Where a row states a size, it is once, few, many or the class of an expanded clone; other rows omit it.

>TRBV6-5|.|.|TRBJ2-2
CASRGGGELFF
TGTGCCAGCAGGGGAGGCGGGGAGCTGTTTTTT
>TRBV10-3|.|TRBD1|TRBJ1-1
CAISIDRVEAFF
TGTGCCATCAGTATTGACAGGGTTGAAGCTTTCTTT
>TRBV30|.|.|TRBJ2-7
CAWSVGGGTYEQYF
TGTGCCTGGAGTGTGGGAGGGGGCACCTACGAGCAGTACTTC
>TRBV7-2|.|.|TRBJ2-4
CASTIGLSLYF
TGTGCCAGCACCATAGGACTCTCTCTGTACTTC
>TRBV27|once|.|TRBJ1-1
CASSSYREEAFF
TGTGCCAGCAGCTCCTATCGGGAGGAAGCTTTCTTT
>TRBV6-5|few|.|TRBJ1-5
CASSPGARNQPQHF
TGTGCCAGCAGCCCCGGGGCCCGCAATCAGCCCCAGCATTTT
>TRBV27|.|TRBD1|TRBJ2-1
CASTRTGIEQFF
TGTGCCAGCACTAGGACAGGGATCGAGCAGTTCTTC
>TRBV27|.|.|TRBJ1-4
CASSSLGEGEKLFF
TGTGCCAGCAGCTCACTAGGAGAGGGCGAAAAACTGTTTTTT
>TRBV29-1|.|.|TRBJ2-1
CSALGNEQFF
TGCAGCGCGTTGGGGAATGAGCAGTTCTTC
>TRBV15|few|.|TRBJ1-6
CATSRENSPLHF
TGTGCCACCAGCAGAGAAAATTCACCCCTCCACTTT
>TRBV13|.|TRBD1|TRBJ2-7
CASSLGGQGSYEQYF
TGTGCCAGCAGCTTAGGTGGACAGGGCTCCTACGAGCAGTACTTC
>TRBV4-3|.|.|TRBJ1-2
CASSQTGSGGYGYTF
TGCGCCAGCAGCCAAACCGGGTCTGGCGGGTATGGCTACACCTTC
>TRBV7-6|.|TRBD1|TRBJ2-5
CASSFGTGEETQYF
TGTGCCAGCAGCTTTGGGACAGGGGAGGAGACCCAGTACTTC
>TRBV10-1|few|.|TRBJ2-1
CASSGGGGREQFF
TGCGCCAGCAGTGGAGGGGGGGGTCGTGAGCAGTTCTTC
>TRBV5-6|few|.|TRBJ2-7
CASMGRGAYEQYF
TGTGCCAGCATGGGGCGAGGGGCTTACGAGCAGTACTTC
>TRBV30|.|TRBD1|TRBJ1-1
CAWNTQGFNTEAFF
TGTGCCTGGAACACACAGGGGTTTAACACTGAAGCTTTCTTT
>TRBV19|.|.|TRBJ1-1
CASSILNTEAFF
TGTGCCAGTAGTATTCTGAACACTGAAGCTTTCTTT
>TRBV6-6|.|TRBD2|TRBJ2-5
CASSSTSGGAQETQYF
TGTGCCAGCAGTTCCACTAGCGGGGGGGCACAAGAGACCCAGTACTTC
>TRBV25-1|.|TRBD1|TRBJ1-2
CASGPAFDQGARGYTF
TGTGCCAGCGGCCCCGCTTTTGACCAGGGGGCGAGGGGCTACACCTTC
>TRBV2|.|.|TRBJ2-1
CASYRTVVEQFF
TGTGCCAGCTACCGGACAGTTGTTGAGCAGTTCTTC
>TRBV5-1|few|.|TRBJ2-5
CASSSQGQLETQYF
TGCGCCAGCAGTTCCCAGGGACAATTGGAGACCCAGTACTTC
>TRBV5-4|.|.|TRBJ2-7
CASSPRGTEGSYEQYF
TGTGCCAGCAGCCCCCGGGGGACGGAAGGATCCTACGAGCAGTACTTC
>TRBV27|.|.|TRBJ1-1
CASSLSPTAEAFF
TGTGCCAGCAGTTTATCCCCCACCGCTGAAGCTTTCTTT
>TRBV29-1|.|.|TRBJ2-7
CSVELAGAPYEQYF
TGCAGCGTTGAGTTGGCAGGGGCCCCCTACGAGCAGTACTTC
>TRBV6-6|.|TRBD2|TRBJ2-6
CASSPSGGNVLTF
TGTGCCAGCAGTCCGAGCGGGGGCAACGTCCTGACTTTC
>TRBV5-6|.|.|TRBJ2-5
CASSLSFTGDRGQETQYF
TGTGCCAGCAGCTTGTCGTTCACCGGAGATCGGGGACAAGAGACCCAGTACTTC
>TRBV11-3|.|.|TRBJ1-2
CASSLGHSNGYTF
TGTGCCAGCAGCTTAGGTCATTCGAATGGCTACACCTTC
>TRBV5-1|.|.|TRBJ2-5
CASSLGTEETQYF
TGCGCCAGCAGCTTGGGGACAGAAGAGACCCAGTACTTC
>TRBV27|.|.|TRBJ1-5
CASSFGRNQPQHF
TGTGCCAGCAGTTTCGGTCGAAATCAGCCCCAGCATTTT
>TRBV13|.|.|TRBJ2-3
CASSLGYTDTQYF
TGTGCCAGCAGCTTGGGGTACACAGATACGCAGTATTTT
>TRBV27|.|.|TRBJ2-6
CASSPRTANVLTF
TGTGCCAGCAGTCCACGGACTGCCAACGTCCTGACTTTC
>TRBV29-1|.|TRBD1|TRBJ2-6
CSVVWDSQRAGANVLTF
TGCAGCGTTGTATGGGACAGCCAAAGGGCTGGGGCCAACGTCCTGACTTTC
>TRBV7-6|.|TRBD2|TRBJ2-7
CASSPRTSGGMDEQYF
TGTGCCAGCAGCCCCCGGACTAGCGGGGGGATGGACGAGCAGTACTTC
>TRBV29-1|.|TRBD1|TRBJ1-2
CSVVLYRGDGYTF
TGCAGCGTTGTTTTGTACAGGGGCGATGGCTACACCTTC
>TRBV29-1|few|TRBD1|TRBJ2-5
CSVEQVGDREVETQYF
TGCAGCGTTGAACAAGTGGGGGACAGGGAGGTAGAGACCCAGTACTTC
>TRBV9|.|TRBD1|TRBJ1-1
CASSAFAGGTYTEAFF
TGTGCCAGCAGCGCATTTGCAGGGGGCACCTACACTGAAGCTTTCTTT
>TRBV2|.|TRBD1|TRBJ1-2
CASIPATRDRGNYGYTF
TGTGCCAGCATTCCCGCTACCAGGGACAGGGGGAACTATGGCTACACCTTC
>TRBV4-3|.|TRBD2|TRBJ2-7
CASSQLAGGHYEQYF
TGCGCCAGCAGCCAACTAGCGGGGGGGCACTACGAGCAGTACTTC
>TRBV29-1|.|TRBD2|TRBJ2-4
CSVEDRGLAKNIRYF
TGCAGCGTTGAGGATCGGGGACTAGCCAAAAACATTCGGTACTTC
>TRBV7-9|.|TRBD2|TRBJ2-7
CASSLASGGFHYEQYF
TGTGCCAGCAGCTTAGCTAGCGGGGGTTTCCACTACGAGCAGTACTTC
>TRBV5-1|few|TRBD2|TRBJ2-1
CASSGLAGADEYNEQFF
TGCGCCAGCTCGGGACTAGCGGGGGCCGACGAATACAATGAGCAGTTCTTC
>TRBV30|.|.|TRBJ1-1
CAWSVSTEAFF
TGTGCCTGGAGTGTATCGACTGAAGCTTTCTTT
>TRBV9|.|.|TRBJ2-1
CASSVKDRLFNEQFF
TGTGCCAGCAGCGTAAAGGACCGTCTGTTCAATGAGCAGTTCTTC
>TRBV6-1|few|.|TRBJ2-1
CASSENYNEQFF
TGTGCCAGCAGTGAAAATTACAATGAGCAGTTCTTC
>TRBV29-1|few|TRBD1|TRBJ2-7
CSVKDRDYEQYF
TGCAGCGTAAAAGACAGGGACTACGAGCAGTACTTC
>TRBV29-1|.|.|TRBJ1-2
CSVEDTEGYGYTF
TGCAGCGTTGAAGATACCGAGGGCTATGGCTACACCTTC
>TRBV27|.|.|TRBJ1-5
CASSPKPQLLGNQPQHF
TGTGCCAGCAGTCCCAAACCCCAGCTTTTGGGCAATCAGCCCCAGCATTTT
>TRBV4-3|.|.|TRBJ2-2
CASSQDGDPGHTGELFF
TGCGCCAGCAGCCAAGACGGGGACCCCGGGCACACCGGGGAGCTGTTTTTT
>TRBV6-1|few|.|TRBJ1-5
CASNPSLSNQPQHF
TGTGCCAGCAACCCAAGTCTCAGCAATCAGCCCCAGCATTTT
>TRBV13|few|TRBD1|TRBJ2-7
CASSSGQGLSREQYF
TGTGCCAGCAGCTCAGGACAGGGGTTATCGCGCGAGCAGTACTTC
>TRBV27|.|.|TRBJ1-1
CASSLQSGAATEAFF
TGTGCCAGCAGTTTACAGTCGGGCGCAGCCACTGAAGCTTTCTTT
>TRBV30|.|.|TRBJ2-7
CAWTQGSSYEQYF
TGTGCCTGGACCCAGGGATCCTCCTACGAGCAGTACTTC
>TRBV4-3|.|.|TRBJ1-4
CASSQDRAGTTKKLFF
TGCGCCAGCAGCCAAGATCGGGCCGGGACAACGAAAAAACTGTTTTTT
>TRBV29-1|.|TRBD1|TRBJ1-2
CSVLRDRYGYTF
TGCAGCGTGCTTCGGGACAGATATGGCTACACCTTC
>TRBV18|few|.|TRBJ2-1
CASSPPRTNNEQFF
TGTGCCAGCTCACCACCCCGCACCAACAATGAGCAGTTCTTC
>TRBV7-2|few|.|TRBJ2-7
CASSHFGGVYEQYF
TGTGCCAGCAGCCACTTCGGCGGGGTATACGAGCAGTACTTC
>TRBV19|.|.|TRBJ1-5
CATRIADHSNQPQHF
TGTGCCACCCGAATAGCTGACCATAGCAATCAGCCCCAGCATTTT
>TRBV30|once|.|TRBJ2-4
CAWSSAIRPTRDIQYF
TGTGCCTGGAGCTCCGCGATAAGGCCCACCCGCGACATTCAGTACTTC
>TRBV12-5|.|.|TRBJ2-1
CASGLRGTTPGNEQFF
TGTGCTAGTGGTTTGAGAGGGACCACCCCAGGGAATGAGCAGTTCTTC